These T cell receptor beta chains were read from a single sample in a study of cytomegalovirus exposure and HLA in healthy donors. Data came from immunoSEQ multiplex PCR; TCRdb stores just in-frame clones and leaves some out. The sample holds under 300,000 clones, 70% to 90% seen once. The sequencing input was PBMCs. These receptors were obtained from a middle-aged man in good health and CMV-seropositive. CDR3s include the opening cysteine and the closing phenylalanine or tryptophan. Part of the rows lack a size; the others show once, few, many or a class for expanded clones.

size | V | CDR3
NA | TRBV29-1 | CSVGVGQGNQPQHF
NA | TRBV5-1 | CASSLVAGSNQPQHF
NA | TRBV4-1 | CASSQGGQPVPYNYGYTF
NA | TRBV28 | CASSPGTSGFTDTQYF
NA | TRBV7-8 | CASSRSARPQHF
NA | TRBV5-4 | CASSITGGENIQYF
NA | TRBV4-1 | CASSHKSGTLGREQYF
once | TRBV7-9 | CASSQSGQFEQYF
NA | TRBV9 | CASSVEGQGGNTIYF
NA | TRBV10-3 | CAIREDRVDGYTF
once | TRBV2 | CASSREPYEQYF
NA | TRBV4-1 | CASSHQTGSYEQYF
NA | TRBV7-9 | CASSFFSNTEAFF
NA | TRBV7-2 | CASSFMTGDYGYTF
once | TRBV6-5 | CASSYYGGLNEKLFF
NA | TRBV5-1 | CASSSTPFNRGLYQETQYF
NA | TRBV29-1 | CSVEKQGDGLNEQFF
NA | TRBV6-5 | CASSQTSGGDEQYF
NA | TRBV27 | CASSSKRSDTQYF
NA | TRBV7-6 | CASSAWTGDTEAFF
NA | TRBV28 | CASSLDRGGINEQFF
NA | TRBV7-9 | CASSFPTVSQETQYF
few | TRBV6-6 | CATALYRAGEQYF